This T cell receptor beta chain was profiled in a study of T cell responses to AZD1222 COVID-19 vaccine. Findings of the study overall: Variant regions that are unmutated are reportedly the target of nearly half of spike-specific TCRs. There were mostly white British donors and more females than males, and clonal diversity was possibly underestimated. At study baseline, merely five or six AZD1222 recipients were seropositive.

J gave up 2 bases and V 4 bases, and 10 bases lay outside the gene matches. The CDR3 has 18 amino acids. CDR1 is SEHNR, CDR2 FQNEAQ, per germline (reference sequence). The assay was immunoSEQ multiplex PCR, and TCRdb's table has in-frame clones only and misses some. The sample shows about 170,000 clones, around 90% of them seen only once. Points on this clone: Its target is unknown.

The V and J genes are TRBV7-9 and TRBJ2-6; 8 nucleotides align to TRBD1. The sequence derives from an adult in good health. The sequences come from peripheral blood, collected on day 0 of AZD1222 vaccination. In nucleotides, the CDR3 is TGTGCCAGCAGCTACGCAGGGGGCGCTAAAGCTGGGGCCAACGTCCTGACTTTC. Translating it yields CASSYAGGAKAGANVLTF.